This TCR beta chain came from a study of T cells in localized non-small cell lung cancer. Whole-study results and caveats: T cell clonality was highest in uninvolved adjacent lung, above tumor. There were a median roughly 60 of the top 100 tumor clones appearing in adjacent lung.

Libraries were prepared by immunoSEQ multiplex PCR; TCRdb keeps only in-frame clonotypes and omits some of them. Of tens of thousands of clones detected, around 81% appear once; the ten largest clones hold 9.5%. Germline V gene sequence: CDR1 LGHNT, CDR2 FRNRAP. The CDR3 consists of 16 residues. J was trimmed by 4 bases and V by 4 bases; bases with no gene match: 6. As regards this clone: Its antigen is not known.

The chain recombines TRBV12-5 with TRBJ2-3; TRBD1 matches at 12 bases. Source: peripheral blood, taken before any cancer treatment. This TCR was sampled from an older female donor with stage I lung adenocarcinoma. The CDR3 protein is CASGWGQGAQSDTQYF. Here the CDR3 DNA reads TGTGCTAGTGGTTGGGGACAGGGGGCGCAGTCAGATACGCAGTATTTT. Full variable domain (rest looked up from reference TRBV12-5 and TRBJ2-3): DARVTQTPRHKVTEMGQEVTMRCQPILGHNTVFWYRQTMMQGLELLAYFRNRAPLDDSGMPKDRFSAEMPDATLATLKIQPSEPRDSAVYFCASGWGQGAQSDTQYFGPGTRLTVL.